This entry concerns a single T cell receptor (beta chain). The same CDR3 is also encoded by other DNA sequences in this sample. A couple of CD3G-deficient patients had more severe autoimmunity; all had some. Patients, 2 to 39 years old, had expanded memory T-cell proportions. The primer mix had 52 TRBV and 13 TRBJ primers. Method: immunoSEQ multiplex PCR; TCRdb's copy keeps in-frame clones and lacks some. The sample carries around 15,000 clones, roughly 90% recorded once. This entry is derived from a study of regulatory T cells. This CDR3 has 15 residues. Per germline, CDR1 SGHRS and CDR2 YFSETQ. V was clipped by 4 bases and J by 1 base, with 14 bases between them.

The clonotype originates from a person aged 18-29 years with CD3G deficiency. The sequencing input was CD8+ T cells sorted from blood. The chain recombines TRBV5-1 with TRBJ2-5; a possible D gene is TRBD2 (6 bases). The CDR3: CASSPGRGFQETQYF. As DNA, the CDR3 is TGCGCCAGCAGCCCCGGACGGGGGTTCCAAGAGACCCAGTACTTC. The variable domain in full, completed from reference TRBV5-1 and TRBJ2-5, reads KAGVTQTPRYLIKTRGQQVTLSCSPISGHRSVSWYQQTPGQGLQFLFEYFSETQRNKGNFPGRFSGRQFSNSRSEMNVSTLELGDSALYLCASSPGRGFQETQYFGPGTRLLVL.